These 21 T cell receptor beta chains came from one sample sequenced in a study of shared clonotypes between healthy human individuals. Measured with immunoSEQ multiplex PCR; TCRdb has only the in-frame clones, and not every one. The data hold 760,000 or so clones, with about 96% observed a single time. The naive CD8 population came from CD45RO-negative cells selected for CCR7, without terminally differentiated effector memory CD45RA+ cells. What was sequenced was naive CD8+ T cells sorted from blood. These receptors were taken from a man under 40 in good health.

CDR3 sequence (DNA): TGCAGCGTTGACAGGGTCACCGGGGAGCTGTTTTTT. It codes for CSVDRVTGELFF. This chain links TRBV29-1 with TRBJ2-2; tentatively, D is TRBD1 (5 bases). CDR1 is SQVTM, CDR2 ANQGSEA, per germline. The V and J ends lost 3 bases and 4 bases respectively, with 6 bases between them. The length of the CDR3 is 12 residues.

For this clone: Different DNA sequences within this sample yield the same CDR3. V gene TRBV27 combines with J gene TRBJ1-5, with no clear D. The CDR3 consists of 14 residues. V shed 1 base and J shed 1 base, with 5 bases lying between them. Germline V CDR1 and CDR2: MNHEY, SMNVEV (reference sequence). The CDR3 is CASSLLASNQPQHF. The CDR3 region has the DNA TGTGCCAGCAGTTTATTGGCAAGCAATCAGCCCCAGCATTTT.

This chain links TRBV6-5 with TRBJ2-7; TRBD1 is a possible D gene (6 bases). Germline V lookup: CDR1 MNHEY, CDR2 SVGAGI. This CDR3 is 15 amino acids long. Trimming shortened V by 0 bases and J by 3 bases, and 12 bases separated the two germline ends. CDR3 region: CASSYSPGQIYEQYF. Here the CDR3 DNA reads TGTGCCAGCAGTTACTCGCCCGGACAGATCTACGAGCAGTACTTC.

The chain is built from TRBV28 and TRBJ2-5, with a tentative D call TRBD2 (5 bases). Germline loops: CDR1 MDHEN, CDR2 SYDVKM. CDR3 length: 15 residues. Trimming cost V 2 bases and J 4 bases, with 14 bases left between them. Here the CDR3 reads CASSLRGSIGETQYF. The DNA of the CDR3 is TGTGCCAGCAGTTTAAGAGGGAGCATTGGAGAGACCCAGTACTTC.

Worth noting for this clone: Different DNA sequences within this sample yield the same CDR3. This rearrangement joins TRBV5-6 to TRBJ1-5, with no clear D. The CDR3 totals 14 residues. The V gene's germline CDR1 is SGHDT and CDR2 YYEEEE. The V end was cut by 1 base, the J end by 1 base, with 6 bases between. In DNA form, the CDR3 reads TGTGCCAGCAGCTTGCAGAACAGCAATCAGCCCCAGCATTTT. Its translation is CASSLQNSNQPQHF.

V usage is TRBV9 and J usage is TRBJ1-5; 7 bases line up with TRBD1. V lost 4 bases, J lost 3 bases, and 4 bases stayed unmatched. Per germline, CDR1 SGDLS and CDR2 YYNGEE. The CDR3 sequence is 14 residues long. As DNA, the CDR3 is TGTGCCAGCAGCCAGGGGGGAATCAATCAGCCCCAGCATTTT. It encodes CASSQGGINQPQHF.

This chain connects TRBV6-5 to TRBJ2-7; D not certain. CDR3 size: 13 residues. CDR1 is MNHEY, CDR2 SVGAGI, per germline. V was clipped by 0 bases and J by 3 bases, with 6 bases between them. The CDR3 sequence is CASSYSHSYEQYF. The CDR3 DNA reads as TGTGCCAGCAGTTACTCGCACAGCTACGAGCAGTACTTC.

J is TRBJ2-3 and V is TRBV27; maybe TRBD2 (6 bases). This CDR3 is built from 16 residues. Trimming took 6 bases from V and 0 from J, leaving 16 bases between them. Germline lookup yields CDR1 MNHEY and CDR2 SMNVEV (reference sequence). The CDR3 DNA reads TGTGCCAGCAGGCCGGGGAGCGGGCTTAGCACAGATACGCAGTATTTT. It codes for CASRPGSGLSTDTQYF.

The rearrangement joins TRBV4-3 to TRBJ2-2, with TRBD2 matching 7 bases. Unmatched junction bases numbered 9, after V lost 1 base and J lost 1 base. This CDR3 contains 18 residues. In germline, CDR1 is LGHNA, CDR2 YSLEER. The CDR3 DNA is TGCGCCAGCAGCCAAGGTTATTCAAGCGGGAAGAACACCGGGGAGCTGTTTTTT. Encoded protein: CASSQGYSSGKNTGELFF.

J is TRBJ2-1 and V is TRBV27, with D unclear. V shed 8 bases and J shed 8 bases, with 4 bases lying between them. Looked up from germline, CDR1 is MNHEY and CDR2 is SMNVEV (reference sequence). The CDR3 consists of 9 residues. The CDR3 region has the DNA TGTGCCAGCGGGGATGAGCAGTTCTTC. It encodes CASGDEQFF.

The chain combines TRBV12-2 with TRBJ1-2; TRBD1, the table's D call, was not compared with the DNA. TRBV12-2 is given as a pseudogene. This CDR3 comprises 16 residues. CDR3 in amino acids: CASRLASLTEGYGYTF. DNA for the CDR3: TGTGCAAGTCGCTTAGCGTCGTTGACAGAAGGCTATGGCTACACCTTC.

The rearrangement links TRBV2 to TRBJ2-5; D might be TRBD2 (11 bases). Germline V gives CDR1 SNHLY, CDR2 FYNNEI. CDR3 length equals 19 residues. The ends were cut back, 6 bases at V and 5 bases at J, with 31 bases in the middle. The CDR3 DNA follows: TGTGCCAGCAGCGGGGACAGGGGAGGTAGCGGGAGGGCCTTGGAGACCCAGTACTTC. This translates into CASSGDRGGSGRALETQYF. Full variable domain (rest looked up from reference TRBV2 and TRBJ2-5): EPEVTQTPSHQVTQMGQEVILRCVPISNHLYFYWYRQILGQKVEFLVSFYNNEISEKSEIFDDQFSVERPDGSNFTLKIRSTKLEDSAMYFCASSGDRGGSGRALETQYFGPGTRLLVL.

The CDR3, as DNA: TGCGCCAGCAGCTTGGCTTGGGGGGGATCCTACGAGCAGTACTTC. Protein sequence: CASSLAWGGSYEQYF. The rearrangement uses TRBV5-1 and TRBJ2-7; 7 bases align to TRBD2. The CDR3 spans 15 residues. Germline trimming cut 0 bases from V and 1 base from J; bases unmatched to any gene: 4. CDR1 is SGHRS, CDR2 YFSETQ, per germline.

This clone was observed a single time. The junction differs from germline at one of its ends, possibly a read error. The J gene is TRBJ2-7, the V gene TRBV29-1; TRBD2 might be the D (5 bases). The CDR3 extends over 11 amino acids. The germline V gene has CDR1 SQVTM and CDR2 ANQGSEA. The CDR3 coding sequence is TGCAGCGTTGAGAATCTTGCCGGGGAGTCCTTC. This translates into CSVENLAGESF.

The chain employs TRBV29-1 and TRBJ2-3; 7 bases are a match to TRBD2. CDR3 length: 15 residues. The J segment lost 6 bases and the V segment lost 8 bases, leaving 17 bases of the junction unmatched. Germline-derived CDR1 and CDR2 are SQVTM and ANQGSEA. The CDR3 reads CSSSSGTTYADTQYF. The CDR3, as DNA: TGCAGCTCGTCCTCTGGGACTACCTATGCGGATACGCAGTATTTT.

The V gene is TRBV19, the J gene TRBJ2-1, with TRBD2 matching over 7 bases. Per the germline V gene, CDR1 is LNHDA and CDR2 is SQIVND (reference sequence). The CDR3 covers 13 residues. With V trimmed by 6 bases and J by 7 bases, 6 bases remained unmatched. CDR3 nucleotide sequence: TGTGCCAGTAGCCTGGGACTATCGAATGAGCAGTTCTTC. Translation gives CASSLGLSNEQFF.

This chain's CDR3 is CASSHWEPTSETQYF. CDR3 DNA sequence: TGTGCCAGCTCCCATTGGGAACCCACCTCGGAGACCCAGTACTTC. The chain has TRBV7-9 and TRBJ2-5; D gene uncertain. Germline loops: CDR1 SEHNR, CDR2 FQNEAQ (reference sequence). The V end lost 8 bases, the J end lost 5 bases, and 21 bases lay between the germline ends. This CDR3 spans 15 amino acids. The full variable domain, rest sourced from reference TRBV7-9 and TRBJ2-5, is DTGVSQNPRHKITKRGQNVTFRCDPISEHNRLYWYRQTLGQGPEFLTYFQNEAQLEKSRLLSDRFSAERPKGSFSTLEIQRTEQGDSAMYLCASSHWEPTSETQYFGPGTRLLVL.

The V call is TRBV2, the J call TRBJ2-7, with D perhaps matching TRBD1 (6 bases). This CDR3 contains 14 residues. The V end was cut by 4 bases, the J end by 0 bases, with 10 bases between. CDR1 SNHLY and CDR2 FYNNEI come from the germline V gene. CDR3 sequence reads: CASSAGQHSYEQYF. The CDR3 DNA reads TGTGCCAGCAGTGCGGGACAACACTCCTACGAGCAGTACTTC.

The chain couples TRBV19 to TRBJ1-5; no clear D gene. V shed 3 bases and J shed 5 bases, with 11 bases lying between them. This CDR3 has 14 amino acids. Germline V gives CDR1 LNHDA, CDR2 SQIVND (reference sequence). The chain's CDR3 is CASSIFGVDQPQHF. The CDR3 nucleotides read TGTGCCAGTAGTATTTTTGGGGTGGATCAGCCCCAGCATTTT.

V usage is TRBV11-2 and J usage is TRBJ2-5; no firm D call. The CDR3 totals 16 residues. CDR1 and CDR2 from the germline V gene are SGHAT and FQNNGV. The V gene lost 5 bases and the J gene lost 2 bases, with 18 bases spanning the gap. CDR3 coding DNA: TGTGCCAGCAGCACATCCGGTGATGGTGGGCAAGAGACCCAGTACTTC. Amino acids: CASSTSGDGGQETQYF.

The chain uses TRBV9 and TRBJ2-1; 8 bases map to TRBD1. Germline values: CDR1 SGDLS, CDR2 YYNGEE. J was trimmed by 3 bases and V by 0 bases; bases with no gene match: 2. This CDR3 has 15 amino acids. Written as DNA, the CDR3 is TGTGCCAGCAGCGTAGGGACAGGGTACTACAATGAGCAGTTCTTC. Protein: CASSVGTGYYNEQFF.